Each of the 24 T cell receptor beta chains below was sequenced from the same sample in a study of tumor-infiltrating lymphocytes in primary liver carcinoma. Scientists recovered RNA and DNA together from roughly 21-30 mg of unsorted bulk tissue. Total RNA (roughly 540 ng) served as template for TCR beta cDNA synthesis primed by a constant-region primer. Three rounds of nested multiplex PCR with slightly modified ARM-PCR produced TCR beta libraries. The study ran its first two PCR rounds for approximately 11 cycles each, using TRBV1-TRBV30 forward primers and a C-beta reverse primer. TCRdb reprocessed the multiplex PCR reads via MiXCR and lists one record per CDR3 protein. The data show around 70,000 distinct CDR3 sequences, with nearly 70% seen just once and about a quarter held by the top ten. The sample was liver tumor tissue from sampling region 4. Noted subset: tumor region T4, right-lateral pole. The receptors stem from a man aged 35-49 years with primary liver carcinoma and hepatitis B virus infection.

About this clonotype: Given the absence of the conserved phenylalanine or tryptophan at the CDR3 end, a read error is likely. The chain employs TRBV6-1 and TRBJ1-1; D is uncertain. Per the germline V gene, CDR1 is MNHNS and CDR2 is SASEGT. The CDR3 consists of 12 residues. For the CDR3, the DNA is TGTGCCAGCAGTGCGACCTACACAGAAGCTTTCTCT. This encodes CASSATYTEAFS.

This clonotype was seen just once. At one end the junction does not follow the germline gene, possibly because of a read error. CDR3 sequence reads: CGVDTGGVETQYF. The CDR3 bases are TGTGGCGTTGATACGGGAGGAGTGGAGACCCAGTACTTC. The chain carries TRBV29-1 and TRBJ2-5; 7 bases agree with TRBD2. Germline CDR1 reads SQVTM; CDR2 reads ANQGSEA. CDR3 size: 13 residues.

To note about this clonotype: The germline gene is not matched at one end of the junction; a read error may be the cause. The chain joins TRBV10-2 to TRBJ1-5; D is unclear. This CDR3 has 14 amino acids. Germline V gene lookup returns CDR1 WSHSY and CDR2 SAAADI. CDR3 loop: CANSPRGPLEPQHF. The CDR3 nucleotides are TGCGCCAACAGTCCACGGGGTCCCCTGGAGCCCCAGCATTTT.

This sequence joins TRBV7-9 and TRBJ1-2; D unclear. The germline CDR1 and CDR2 sequences are SEHNR and FQNEAQ (reference sequence). CDR3 length: 12 amino acids. Trimming stripped 5 bases from V and 8 bases from J, with 12 bases between. This CDR3 reads CASSRVRVGYTF. The CDR3 DNA sequence: TGTGCCAGCAGCCGCGTGAGAGTCGGCTACACCTTC.

With respect to this clonotype: The final CDR3 position lacks the conserved phenylalanine or tryptophan, pointing to a likely read error. The rearrangement links TRBV11-2 to TRBJ2-3, with 9 positions matching TRBD1. CDR1 and CDR2 (germline): SGHAT, FQNNGV. This CDR3 region has 18 residues. The CDR3 DNA reads as TGTGACAGCAGCTTTTCCCCTAGGACAGGGGTTTACGCAGATACGCAGTATATT. Amino acid sequence: CDSSFSPRTGVYADTQYI.

With regard to this clonotype: This may be a read error: a much more frequent sequence differs by one nucleotide. The gene calls are TRBV5-4 and TRBJ2-1; D may be TRBD1 (6 bases). The CDR3 totals 16 residues. Germline V gene data show CDR1 as SGHNT and CDR2 as YYREEE (reference sequence). The V end lost 6 bases, the J end lost 2 bases, and 18 bases lay between the germline ends. The CDR3 loop is CASTSRAGATYNEQFF. Here the CDR3 DNA reads TGTGCCAGCACTTCTCGGGCAGGGGCTACCTACAATGAGCAGTTCTTC.

This clonotype occurred a few times. One end of the junction fails to match germline, which may point to a read error. This chain links TRBV6-2 or TRBV6-3 with TRBJ1-5; perhaps TRBD1 as D (6 bases). Germline V gene data show CDR1 as MNHEY and CDR2 as SVGEGT. This CDR3 has 17 amino acids. The CDR3 region is CASRRRTEKGPNQPQLF. In nucleotides, the CDR3 is TGTGCCAGCAGGCGGAGGACAGAAAAGGGACCCAATCAGCCCCAGCTTTTT.

To note about this clonotype: The CDR3 does not close with the conserved phenylalanine or tryptophan, likely indicating a read error. The DNA is left out, because the CDR3 cannot be placed on it with certainty; the CDR3 is given as TCRdb lists it. This chain links TRBV6-5 with TRBJ2-6; the listed D gene, TRBD1, was not tested against the DNA. The V gene's germline CDR1 is MNHEY and CDR2 SVGAGI. Both ends counted, the CDR3 spans 16 residues. CDR3 loop: CASSYLKGAGANVLTS.

This clonotype was recorded many times. This sequence joins TRBV7-8 and TRBJ1-4, with a tentative D call TRBD1 (6 bases). V gave up 5 bases and J gave up 0 bases, with 7 bases separating them. Looked up from germline, CDR1 is SGHVS and CDR2 is FQNEAQ. This CDR3 is built from 14 residues. In DNA, the CDR3 is TGTGCCAGCAGCCCAGGGGCAACTAATGAAAAACTGTTTTTT. Translating it yields CASSPGATNEKLFF.

This clonotype was observed once. This chain uses TRBV6-1 with TRBJ2-3, with 8 bases fitting TRBD2. With 6 bases clipped from V and 1 base from J, the junction kept 21 bases outside the gene matches. Per germline, CDR1 MNHNS and CDR2 SASEGT. The CDR3 runs to 20 residues. The CDR3 is CASSLRPGLVGVPGTDTQYF. CDR3 bases: TGTGCCAGCAGCCTTAGACCGGGACTAGTGGGAGTGCCCGGCACAGATACGCAGTATTTT.

This clonotype was seen a few times. Given a much more abundant clone one base away, this may be a read error. J is TRBJ1-5 and V is TRBV5-6; the D gene is possibly TRBD1 (5 bases). The germline V gene encodes CDR1 SGHDT and CDR2 YYEEEE. The CDR3 contains 17 residues. The germline V and J ends were trimmed by 3 bases and 2 bases, with 18 bases remaining between them. The CDR3 spells CASSSYVRGAGNQPQHF. CDR3 in DNA: TGTGCCAGCAGCTCATACGTAAGGGGAGCGGGCAATCAGCCCCAGCATTTT. The variable domain in full, completed from reference TRBV5-6 and TRBJ1-5, reads DAGVTQSPTHLIKTRGQQVTLRCSPKSGHDTVSWYQQALGQGPQFIFQYYEEEERQRGNFPDRFSGHQFPNYSSELNVNALLLGDSALYLCASSSYVRGAGNQPQHFGDGTRLSIL.

This clonotype was detected only once. At one boundary the junction diverges from the germline segment, which might be a read error. The genes are TRBV4-2 and TRBJ1-4; D is uncertain. Per the germline V gene, CDR1 is LGHNA and CDR2 is YNFKEQ. The CDR3 contains 15 residues. For the CDR3, the DNA is TGTGCCAGCAGCCAAGGCGACCTGGGAGGTGAAAAACAGTTTTTT. Translation: CASSQGDLGGEKQFF.

Points on this clonotype: No conserved phenylalanine or tryptophan is present at the end of the CDR3, so a read error is the likely explanation. The chain is built from TRBV6-5 and TRBJ1-2, with D unresolved. The CDR3 runs 15 residues. From germline, CDR1 is MNHEY and CDR2 SVGAGI. V lost 0 bases to trimming and J lost 9 bases, with 17 bases between them. The CDR3 reads CASSYSSRVWSSYTI. CDR3 sequence (DNA): TGTGCCAGCAGTTACTCGAGTCGGGTTTGGTCAAGCTACACCATC.

This chain connects TRBV2 to TRBJ2-1, with no clear D. Germline CDR1 reads SNHLY; CDR2 reads FYNNEI. Trimming removed 7 bases at V and 2 bases at J, with 9 bases between. The CDR3 sequence is 13 residues long. DNA for the CDR3: TGTGCCAGCAAGGCAGAACCCTACAATGAGCAGTTCTTC. Amino acid sequence: CASKAEPYNEQFF.

Worth noting for this clonotype: This may be a read error: a much more frequent sequence differs by one nucleotide. The V gene is TRBV9, the J gene TRBJ2-5; D is unresolved. Germline V lookup: CDR1 SGDLS, CDR2 YYNGEE. The CDR3 has 13 amino acids. The CDR3 nucleotides are TGTGCCAGCAGCGTAGGCGTCCAAGAGACCCGGTACTTC. Encoded protein: CASSVGVQETRYF.

This clonotype was counted only a few times. The V gene is TRBV29-1, the J gene TRBJ2-1; D remains ambiguous. CDR3 size: 13 residues. Trimming shortened V by 3 bases and J by 2 bases, and 8 bases separated the two germline ends. The germline CDR1 and CDR2 sequences are SQVTM and ANQGSEA. The CDR3 region has the DNA TGCAGCGTTGACGCTAACCCCTACAATGAGCAGTTCTTC. This translates into CSVDANPYNEQFF.

The CDR3 spells CASSWARGPDGELFF. Here the CDR3 DNA reads TGTGCCAGCAGCTGGGCGAGAGGGCCAGACGGGGAGCTGTTTTTT. The genes are TRBV7-2 and TRBJ2-2; tentatively, D is TRBD2 (5 bases). The germline V and J ends were trimmed by 4 bases and 7 bases, with 16 bases remaining between them. The CDR3 consists of 15 residues. CDR1 is SGHTA, CDR2 FQGNSA, per germline.

This clonotype was seen a few times. This chain uses TRBV28 with TRBJ1-5; unclear D gene. The CDR3 totals 16 residues. V dropped 1 base and J dropped 5 bases, with 15 bases sitting between them. Germline V gene sequence: CDR1 MDHEN, CDR2 SYDVKM. CDR3 DNA sequence: TGTGCCAGCAGTTTATTTAGCGTTATAGCACATCAGCCCCAGCATTTT. Encoded protein: CASSLFSVIAHQPQHF.

With respect to this clonotype: A junction boundary mismatches the germline segment, possibly from a read error. The rearrangement uses TRBV12-3 or TRBV12-4 and TRBJ2-7; the D is unclear. The CDR3 is 14 residues long. CDR3 sequence: CTSSGPPRPYEQYF. CDR3 nucleotide sequence: TGTACCAGCAGTGGCCCCCCACGGCCTTACGAGCAGTACTTC.

Notes on this clonotype: A read error may explain this, as a much larger clone is one base away. The chain is built from TRBV29-1 and TRBJ2-5; 8 bases match TRBD2. This CDR3 has 14 amino acids. V shed 6 bases, J shed 5 bases, and the junction held 11 bases outside the gene matches. Looked up from germline, CDR1 is SQVTM and CDR2 is ANQGSEA. CDR3 in amino acids: CSVGTSTSPETQYF. Here the CDR3 DNA reads TGCAGCGTGGGGACTAGTACATCCCCCGAGACCCAGTACTTC.

This clonotype has a single count. The CDR3 protein is CASSEVGQGGNEQFF. CDR3 in DNA: TGTGCCAGCAGCGAAGTTGGACAGGGAGGCAATGAGCAGTTCTTC. V usage is TRBV27 and J usage is TRBJ2-1; TRBD1 matches 8 bases. The CDR3 has 15 residues. The junction had 10 bases not matched to a gene; V was cut back by 6 bases and J by 6 bases. CDR1 and CDR2 from the germline V gene are MNHEY and SMNVEV (reference sequence).

Note on this clonotype: Here the CDR3 omits its conserved ending phenylalanine or tryptophan, so a read error is the likely source. The J gene is TRBJ2-1, the V gene TRBV2; 8 positions agree with TRBD2. The CDR3 totals 15 residues. Unmatched junction bases numbered 10, after V lost 7 bases and J lost 5 bases. Germline V lookup: CDR1 SNHLY, CDR2 FYNNEI. The CDR3 is CASNTPGLANNEQFL. CDR3 in DNA: TGTGCCAGCAATACACCCGGACTAGCTAACAATGAGCAGTTCTTG.

On this clonotype: A read error may produce the germline difference seen at one junction end. The CDR3 spells CTSSSEQANTGELFF. Written as DNA, the CDR3 is TGTACCAGCAGTTCCGAGCAGGCGAACACCGGGGAGCTGTTTTTT. The chain has TRBV4-2 and TRBJ2-2; D gene unclear. Germline lookup yields CDR1 LGHNA and CDR2 YNFKEQ. The CDR3 loop spans 15 amino acids.

With regard to this clonotype: Compared with germline, one end of the junction differs, possibly owing to a read error. This sequence joins TRBV5-6 and TRBJ1-4; TRBD1 is a possible D gene (6 bases). The CDR3 runs to 15 residues. Germline V gene data show CDR1 as SGHDT and CDR2 as YYEEEE. The CDR3 loop is CASSYTGRPNEKLFF. CDR3 nucleotide sequence: TGTGCCAGTAGCTACACAGGGAGGCCTAATGAAAAACTGTTTTTT.